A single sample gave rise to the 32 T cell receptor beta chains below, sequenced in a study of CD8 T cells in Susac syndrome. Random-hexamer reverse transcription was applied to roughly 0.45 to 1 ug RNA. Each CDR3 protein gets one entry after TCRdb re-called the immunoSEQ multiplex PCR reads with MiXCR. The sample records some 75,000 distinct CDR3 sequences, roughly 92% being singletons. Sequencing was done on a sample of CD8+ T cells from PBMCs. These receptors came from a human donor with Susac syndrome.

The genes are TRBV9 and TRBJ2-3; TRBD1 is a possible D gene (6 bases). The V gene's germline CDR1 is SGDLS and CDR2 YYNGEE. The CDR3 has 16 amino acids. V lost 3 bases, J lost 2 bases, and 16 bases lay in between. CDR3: CASSAPFGGFTDTQYF. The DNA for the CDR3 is TGTGCCAGCAGCGCCCCGTTTGGGGGCTTCACAGATACGCAGTATTTT.

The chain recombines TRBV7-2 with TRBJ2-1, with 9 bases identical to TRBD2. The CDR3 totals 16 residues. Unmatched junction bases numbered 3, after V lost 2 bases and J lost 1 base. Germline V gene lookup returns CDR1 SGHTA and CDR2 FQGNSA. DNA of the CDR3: TGTGCCAGCAGCTTAAAACTAGCGGGTTCCTACAATGAGCAGTTCTTC. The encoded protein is CASSLKLAGSYNEQFF.

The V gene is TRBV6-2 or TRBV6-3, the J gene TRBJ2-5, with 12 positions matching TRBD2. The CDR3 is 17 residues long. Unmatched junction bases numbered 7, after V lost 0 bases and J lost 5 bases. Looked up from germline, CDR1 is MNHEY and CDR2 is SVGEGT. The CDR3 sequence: CASSYSRLAGDLETQYF. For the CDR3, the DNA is TGTGCCAGCAGTTACTCGAGACTAGCGGGAGATTTGGAGACCCAGTACTTC.

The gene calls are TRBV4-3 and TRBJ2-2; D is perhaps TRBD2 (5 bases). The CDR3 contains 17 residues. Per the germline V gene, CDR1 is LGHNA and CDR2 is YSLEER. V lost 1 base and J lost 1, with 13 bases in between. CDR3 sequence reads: CASSQGASLENTGELFF. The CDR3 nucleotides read TGCGCCAGCAGCCAAGGGGCTAGCTTGGAGAACACCGGGGAGCTGTTTTTT.

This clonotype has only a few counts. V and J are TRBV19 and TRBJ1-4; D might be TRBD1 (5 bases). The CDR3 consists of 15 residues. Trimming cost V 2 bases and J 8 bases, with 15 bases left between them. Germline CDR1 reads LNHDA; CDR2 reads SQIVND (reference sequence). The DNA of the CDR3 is TGTGCCAGTAGTATATTGTCGGGCCGGGGCGAAAAACTGTTTTTT. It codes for CASSILSGRGEKLFF.

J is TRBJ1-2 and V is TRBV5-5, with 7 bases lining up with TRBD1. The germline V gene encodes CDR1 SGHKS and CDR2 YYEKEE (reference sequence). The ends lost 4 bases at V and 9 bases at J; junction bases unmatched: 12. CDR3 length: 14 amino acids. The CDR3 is CASSTWTGLESYTF. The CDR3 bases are TGTGCCAGCAGCACCTGGACAGGCCTTGAGAGCTACACCTTC.

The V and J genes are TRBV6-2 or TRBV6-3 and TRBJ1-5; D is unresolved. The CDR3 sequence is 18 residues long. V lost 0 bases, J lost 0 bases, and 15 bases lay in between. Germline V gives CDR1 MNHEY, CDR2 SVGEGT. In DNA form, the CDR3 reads TGTGCCAGCAGTTACTCCGTGGAGGCCAGCTATAGCAATCAGCCCCAGCATTTT. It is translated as CASSYSVEASYSNQPQHF.

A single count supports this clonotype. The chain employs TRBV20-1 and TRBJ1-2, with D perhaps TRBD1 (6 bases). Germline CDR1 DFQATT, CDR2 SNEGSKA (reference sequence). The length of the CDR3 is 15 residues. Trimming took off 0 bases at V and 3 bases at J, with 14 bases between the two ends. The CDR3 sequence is CSARDHGGLDYGYTF. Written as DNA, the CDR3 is TGCAGTGCTAGAGATCACGGGGGCCTGGACTATGGCTACACCTTC.

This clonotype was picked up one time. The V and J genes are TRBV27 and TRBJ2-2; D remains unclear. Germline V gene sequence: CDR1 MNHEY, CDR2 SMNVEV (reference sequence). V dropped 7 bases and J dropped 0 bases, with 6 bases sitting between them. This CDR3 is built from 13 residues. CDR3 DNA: TGTGCCAGCAACCTCGCGAACACCGGGGAGCTGTTTTTT. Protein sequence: CASNLANTGELFF.

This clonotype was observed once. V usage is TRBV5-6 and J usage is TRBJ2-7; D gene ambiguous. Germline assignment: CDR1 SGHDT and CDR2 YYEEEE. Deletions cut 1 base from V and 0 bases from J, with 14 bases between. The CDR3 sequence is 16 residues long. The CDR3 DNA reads TGTGCCAGCAGCTTGCACGTTGGCAGTAGCTCCTACGAGCAGTACTTC. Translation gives CASSLHVGSSSYEQYF. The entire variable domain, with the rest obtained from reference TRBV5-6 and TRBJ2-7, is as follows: DAGVTQSPTHLIKTRGQQVTLRCSPKSGHDTVSWYQQALGQGPQFIFQYYEEEERQRGNFPDRFSGHQFPNYSSELNVNALLLGDSALYLCASSLHVGSSSYEQYFGPGTRLTVT.

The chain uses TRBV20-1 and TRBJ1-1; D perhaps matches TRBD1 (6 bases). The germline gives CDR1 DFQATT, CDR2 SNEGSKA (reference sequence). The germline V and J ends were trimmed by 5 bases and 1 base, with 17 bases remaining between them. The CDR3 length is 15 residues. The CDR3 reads CSAFPPGQTNTEAFF. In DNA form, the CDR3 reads TGCAGTGCTTTCCCCCCGGGACAAACGAACACTGAAGCTTTCTTT.

The CDR3 DNA is TGCAGTGTGCTTGGACAGGGTATTGAAGCTTTCTTT. Protein product: CSVLGQGIEAFF. The chain links TRBV20-1 to TRBJ1-1; 8 bases line up with TRBD1. This CDR3 is 12 amino acids long. Germline CDR1 is DFQATT and CDR2 is SNEGSKA (reference sequence). V shed 7 bases, J shed 7 bases, and the junction held 8 bases outside the gene matches.

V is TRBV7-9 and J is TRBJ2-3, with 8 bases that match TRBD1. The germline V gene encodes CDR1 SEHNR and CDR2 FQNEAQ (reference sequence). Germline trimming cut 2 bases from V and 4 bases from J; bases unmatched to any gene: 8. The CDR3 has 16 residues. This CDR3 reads CASSLYSQGAPDTQYF. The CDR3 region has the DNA TGTGCCAGCAGCTTATATTCGCAGGGGGCTCCAGATACGCAGTATTTT.

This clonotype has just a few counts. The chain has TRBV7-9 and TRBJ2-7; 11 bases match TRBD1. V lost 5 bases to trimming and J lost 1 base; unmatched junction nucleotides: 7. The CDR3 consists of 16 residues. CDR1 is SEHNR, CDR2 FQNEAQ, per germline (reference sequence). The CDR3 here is CASSGQGARGSYEQYF. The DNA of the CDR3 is TGTGCCAGCAGCGGACAGGGGGCGAGGGGATCCTACGAGCAGTACTTC.

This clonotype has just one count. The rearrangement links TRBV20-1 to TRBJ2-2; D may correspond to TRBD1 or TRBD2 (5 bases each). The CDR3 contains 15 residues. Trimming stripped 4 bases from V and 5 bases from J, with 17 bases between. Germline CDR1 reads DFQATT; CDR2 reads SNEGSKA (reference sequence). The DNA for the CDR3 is TGCAGTGCTACCCACCGGGACGGCGGGACCGGGGAGCTGTTTTTT. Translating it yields CSATHRDGGTGELFF.

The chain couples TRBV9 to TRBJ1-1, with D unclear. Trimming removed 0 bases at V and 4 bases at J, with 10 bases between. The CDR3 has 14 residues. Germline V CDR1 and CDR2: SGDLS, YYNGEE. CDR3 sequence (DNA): TGTGCCAGCAGCGTAGAGTCAGGAGCCACTGAAGCTTTCTTT. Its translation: CASSVESGATEAFF.

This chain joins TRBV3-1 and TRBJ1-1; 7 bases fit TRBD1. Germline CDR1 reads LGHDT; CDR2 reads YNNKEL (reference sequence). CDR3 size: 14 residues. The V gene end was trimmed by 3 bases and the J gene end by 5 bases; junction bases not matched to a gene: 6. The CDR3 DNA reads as TGTGCCAGCAGCCACGACAGGGTTTGGACTGAAGCTTTCTTT. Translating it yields CASSHDRVWTEAFF.

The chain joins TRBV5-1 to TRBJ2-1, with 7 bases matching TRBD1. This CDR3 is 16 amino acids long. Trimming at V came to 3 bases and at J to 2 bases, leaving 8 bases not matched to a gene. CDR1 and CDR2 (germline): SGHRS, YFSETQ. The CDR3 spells CASSSDRSLPYNEQFF. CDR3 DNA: TGCGCCAGCAGCTCGGACAGGTCCCTCCCCTACAATGAGCAGTTCTTC.

CDR3 coding DNA: TGTGCCAGCAGTGAAGCTTTAGGGGATGCCTACAGCTATGGCTACACCTTC. Its protein product is CASSEALGDAYSYGYTF. V and J are TRBV6-1 and TRBJ1-2; D possibly corresponds to TRBD1 (5 bases). Trimming left V 0 bases short and J 4 bases short, with 18 bases between. The germline CDR1 and CDR2 sequences are MNHNS and SASEGT. The CDR3 is 17 residues long.

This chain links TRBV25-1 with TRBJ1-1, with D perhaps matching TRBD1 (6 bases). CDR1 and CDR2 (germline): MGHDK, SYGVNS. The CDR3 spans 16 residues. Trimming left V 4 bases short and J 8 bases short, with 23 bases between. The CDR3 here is CASSAVTGSTQPEAFF. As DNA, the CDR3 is TGTGCCAGCAGTGCAGTGACAGGTTCAACACAACCCGAAGCTTTCTTT.

The CDR3 nucleotides are TGCAGTGCAAAGATGGGCGTTCGATCCTACGAGCAGTACTTC. Protein sequence: CSAKMGVRSYEQYF. The chain carries TRBV20-1 and TRBJ2-7; D uncertain. CDR1 and CDR2 (germline): DFQATT, SNEGSKA (reference sequence). The length of the CDR3 is 14 residues. V was clipped by 6 bases and J by 1 base, with 16 bases between them.

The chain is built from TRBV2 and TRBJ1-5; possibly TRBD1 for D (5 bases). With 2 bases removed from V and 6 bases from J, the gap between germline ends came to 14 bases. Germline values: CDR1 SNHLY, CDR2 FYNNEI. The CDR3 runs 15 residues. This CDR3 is CASSEPGGSFQPQHF. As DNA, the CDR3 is TGTGCCAGCAGTGAACCGGGGGGTTCGTTTCAGCCCCAGCATTTT.

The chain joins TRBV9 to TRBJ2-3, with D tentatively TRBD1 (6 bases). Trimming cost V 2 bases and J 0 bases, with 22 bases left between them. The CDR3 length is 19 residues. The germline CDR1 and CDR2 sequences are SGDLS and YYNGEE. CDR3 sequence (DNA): TGTGCCAGCAGCGTCAGACAGGCCTACAGACACGTTAGCACAGATACGCAGTATTTT. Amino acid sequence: CASSVRQAYRHVSTDTQYF.

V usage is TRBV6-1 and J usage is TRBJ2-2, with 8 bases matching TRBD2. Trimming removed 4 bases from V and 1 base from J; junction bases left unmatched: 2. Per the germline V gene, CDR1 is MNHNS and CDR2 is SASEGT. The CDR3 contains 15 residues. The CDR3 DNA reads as TGTGCCAGCAGTGCCCTAGCGGGGAACACCGGGGAGCTGTTTTTT. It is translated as CASSALAGNTGELFF.

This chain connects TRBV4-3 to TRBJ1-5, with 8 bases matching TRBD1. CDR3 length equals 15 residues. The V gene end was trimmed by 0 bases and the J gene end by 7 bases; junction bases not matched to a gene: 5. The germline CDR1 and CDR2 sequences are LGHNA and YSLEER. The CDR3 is CASSQDHRGRQPQHF. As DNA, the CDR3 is TGCGCCAGCAGCCAAGATCACAGGGGGAGACAGCCCCAGCATTTT.

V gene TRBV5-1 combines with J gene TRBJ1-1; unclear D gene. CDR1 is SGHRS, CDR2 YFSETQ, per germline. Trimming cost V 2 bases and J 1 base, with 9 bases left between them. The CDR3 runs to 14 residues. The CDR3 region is CASSFRKPNTEAFF. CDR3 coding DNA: TGCGCCAGCAGCTTCAGGAAACCGAACACTGAAGCTTTCTTT.

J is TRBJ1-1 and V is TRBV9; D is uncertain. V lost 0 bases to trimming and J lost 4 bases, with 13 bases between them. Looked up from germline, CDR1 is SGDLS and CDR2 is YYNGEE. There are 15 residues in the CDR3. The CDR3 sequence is CASSVGGLSGTEAFF. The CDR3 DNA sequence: TGTGCCAGCAGCGTAGGGGGTCTCTCCGGCACTGAAGCTTTCTTT.

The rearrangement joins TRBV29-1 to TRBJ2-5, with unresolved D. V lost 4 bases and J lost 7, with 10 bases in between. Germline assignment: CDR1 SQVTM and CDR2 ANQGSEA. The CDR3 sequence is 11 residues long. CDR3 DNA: TGCAGCGTTGGGACGGTTAGGACCCAGTACTTC. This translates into CSVGTVRTQYF.

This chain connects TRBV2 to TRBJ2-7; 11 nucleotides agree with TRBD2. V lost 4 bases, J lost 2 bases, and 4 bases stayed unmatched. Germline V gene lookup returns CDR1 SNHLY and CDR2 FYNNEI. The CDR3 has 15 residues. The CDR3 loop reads CASSVRTSGPYEQYF. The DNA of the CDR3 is TGTGCCAGCAGTGTGCGGACTAGCGGGCCCTACGAGCAGTACTTC.

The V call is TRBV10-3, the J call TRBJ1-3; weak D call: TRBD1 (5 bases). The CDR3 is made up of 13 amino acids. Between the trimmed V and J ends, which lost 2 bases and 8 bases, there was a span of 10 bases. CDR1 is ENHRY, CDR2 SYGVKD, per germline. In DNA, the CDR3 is TGTGCCATCAGTGAGGCAGGGAAGGACACCATATATTTT. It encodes CAISEAGKDTIYF.

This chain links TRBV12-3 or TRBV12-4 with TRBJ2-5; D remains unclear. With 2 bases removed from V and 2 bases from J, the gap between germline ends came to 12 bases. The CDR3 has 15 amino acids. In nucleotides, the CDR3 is TGTGCCAGCAGTTTAAGCCACGCTTATCAAGAGACCCAGTACTTC. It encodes CASSLSHAYQETQYF.

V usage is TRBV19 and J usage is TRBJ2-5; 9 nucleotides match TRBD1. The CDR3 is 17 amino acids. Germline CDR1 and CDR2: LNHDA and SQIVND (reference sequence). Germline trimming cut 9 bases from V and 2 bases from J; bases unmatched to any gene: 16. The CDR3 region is CASPNHKDRGKQETQYF. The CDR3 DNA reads TGTGCCAGCCCAAATCACAAGGACAGGGGAAAACAAGAGACCCAGTACTTC.